The 15 T cell receptor beta chains given below trace back to one sample, sequenced in a study of CD8+CD57+ T cells in acquired aplastic anemia. TCR beta VDJ and CDR3 were profiled, and genomic DNA was the template. A single record per CDR3 protein comes from TCRdb applying MiXCR to the reads. The sample includes some 200,000 distinct CDR3 sequences, over 40% of them seen just once. Patients included in sequencing had previously demonstrated CD8+CD57+ cell expansion by flow cytometry. Source material: sorted CD4+, CD8+, or CD8+CD57+ T cells (not recorded which) from PBMCs. These receptor sequences come from a human donor with aplastic anemia.

In regard to this clonotype: Germline is not matched at one junction end, which may reflect a read error. This chain joins TRBV6-6 and TRBJ2-3; the D gene is possibly TRBD2 (7 bases). Germline V gives CDR1 MNHNY, CDR2 SVGAGI (reference sequence). There are 18 residues in the CDR3. The CDR3 is CATSSVAGAEIVIDTQYF. The CDR3 DNA follows: TGTGCCACCAGTTCTGTGGCGGGGGCCGAAATTGTCATCGATACGCAGTATTTT.

V and J are TRBV7-2 and TRBJ2-7; no firm D call. The CDR3 loop spans 13 amino acids. Germline loops: CDR1 SGHTA, CDR2 FQGNSA. Trimming removed 1 base from V and 3 bases from J, with 7 bases in between. The CDR3 protein is CASSLVGIYEQYF. The CDR3 DNA reads TGTGCCAGCAGCTTAGTAGGGATCTACGAGCAGTACTTC. Full variable domain (rest looked up from reference TRBV7-2 and TRBJ2-7): GAGVSQSPSNKVTEKGKDVELRCDPISGHTALYWYRQSLGQGLEFLIYFQGNSAPDKSGLPSDRFSAERTGGSVSTLTIQRTQQEDSAVYLCASSLVGIYEQYFGPGTRLTVT.

This clonotype was observed a single time. The chain employs TRBV29-1 and TRBJ1-4; 10 nucleotides agree with TRBD1. The CDR3 is 14 residues long. The J segment lost 5 bases and the V segment lost 5 bases, leaving 5 bases of the junction unmatched. Germline CDR1 reads SQVTM; CDR2 reads ANQGSEA. DNA of the CDR3: TGCAGCGTTAATGGGACAGGGGTAAATGAAAAACTGTTTTTT. Translating gives CSVNGTGVNEKLFF.

V and J are TRBV7-9 and TRBJ2-7; 7 positions agree with TRBD1. The CDR3 contains 16 residues. Trimming at V came to 0 bases and at J to 2 bases, leaving 7 bases not matched to a gene. CDR1 SEHNR and CDR2 FQNEAQ come from the germline V gene (reference sequence). The CDR3 DNA sequence: TGTGCCAGCAGCTTAGCCGACAGGGTCGAAACCTACGAGCAGTACTTC. Its protein product is CASSLADRVETYEQYF. Variable domain in full (rest from reference TRBV7-9 and TRBJ2-7): DTGVSQNPRHKITKRGQNVTFRCDPISEHNRLYWYRQTLGQGPEFLTYFQNEAQLEKSRLLSDRFSAERPKGSFSTLEIQRTEQGDSAMYLCASSLADRVETYEQYFGPGTRLTVT.

The chain joins TRBV9 to TRBJ2-2, with a possible D match to TRBD2 (5 bases). The CDR3 runs 15 residues. V was trimmed by 2 bases and J by 4 bases, leaving 12 bases between them. CDR1 and CDR2 from the germline V gene are SGDLS and YYNGEE. The CDR3 nucleotides are TGTGCCAGCAGCGTGGCCGGGATCGGCACCGGGGAGCTGTTTTTT. Translation gives CASSVAGIGTGELFF.

This clonotype showed up just a few times. The chain uses TRBV27 and TRBJ1-1; TRBD1 matches 9 bases. This CDR3 has 14 amino acids. Germline CDR1 MNHEY, CDR2 SMNVEV (reference sequence). V gave up 4 bases and J gave up 5 bases; unmatched junction bases: 5. The CDR3 DNA follows: TGTGCCAGCAGTTGGGGACAGGGAGGGACTGAAGCTTTCTTT. Protein product: CASSWGQGGTEAFF.

This rearrangement joins TRBV6-1 to TRBJ2-6; no firm D call. The CDR3 is 14 residues long. CDR1 is MNHNS, CDR2 SASEGT, per germline. V was clipped by 6 bases and J by 4 bases, with 10 bases between them. CDR3 residues: CASRLQPGANVLTF. DNA for the CDR3: TGTGCCAGCAGACTACAACCCGGGGCCAACGTCCTGACTTTC.

The chain couples TRBV14 to TRBJ1-6; D remains unclear. The V gene's germline CDR1 is SGHDN and CDR2 FVKESK. Trimming removed 3 bases at V and 0 bases at J, with 9 bases between. This CDR3 comprises 16 residues. CDR3: CASSHGGSSYNSPLHF. DNA of the CDR3: TGTGCCAGCAGCCACGGAGGGAGCTCCTATAATTCACCCCTCCACTTT. The whole variable domain, filled in from reference TRBV14 and TRBJ1-6, reads EAGVTQFPSHSVIEKGQTVTLRCDPISGHDNLYWYRRVMGKEIKFLLHFVKESKQDESGMPNNRFLAERTGGTYSTLKVQPAELEDSGVYFCASSHGGSSYNSPLHFGNGTRLTVT.

The chain joins TRBV5-1 to TRBJ1-1; TRBD1 might be the D (5 bases). The CDR3 is 14 amino acids. Germline values: CDR1 SGHRS, CDR2 YFSETQ. V lost 4 bases and J 1 base, leaving 11 bases between the germline ends. CDR3 DNA sequence: TGCGCCAGCAGCCGGGGACCCTCGAACACTGAAGCTTTCTTT. Protein: CASSRGPSNTEAFF. The variable domain in full, completed from reference TRBV5-1 and TRBJ1-1, reads KAGVTQTPRYLIKTRGQQVTLSCSPISGHRSVSWYQQTPGQGLQFLFEYFSETQRNKGNFPGRFSGRQFSNSRSEMNVSTLELGDSALYLCASSRGPSNTEAFFGQGTRLTVV.

The chain uses TRBV20-1 and TRBJ1-2, with a possible D match to TRBD1 (5 bases). The CDR3 consists of 16 residues. V lost 3 bases and J lost 4, with 21 bases in between. Germline assignment: CDR1 DFQATT and CDR2 SNEGSKA (reference sequence). CDR3: CSASPTYQGGVYGYTF. The CDR3, as DNA: TGCAGTGCTAGTCCCACATACCAGGGCGGTGTCTATGGCTACACCTTC.

This clonotype was detected many times. The genes are TRBV11-3 and TRBJ2-2; 9 nucleotides match TRBD2. Germline-derived CDR1 and CDR2 are SGHNT and YENEEA. V lost 5 bases and J lost 1; bases outside the gene matches: 2. The CDR3 is 15 amino acids. The DNA for the CDR3 is TGTGCCAGCAGCCCGCGGGGGGGGAACACCGGGGAGCTGTTTTTT. Translating gives CASSPRGGNTGELFF.

This clonotype was detected ten times or more. This chain uses TRBV24-1 with TRBJ2-5; D remains ambiguous. Germline CDR1 reads KGHDR; CDR2 reads SFDVKD. V lost 3 bases and J lost 5, with 18 bases in between. The CDR3 runs to 16 residues. CDR3 DNA sequence: TGTGCCACCAGTGATCCGGATCCCGGCATGGGGGAGACCCAGTACTTC. The encoded protein is CATSDPDPGMGETQYF.

This clonotype occurred many times. The chain has TRBV5-1 and TRBJ1-2; D unclear. CDR3 size: 14 residues. From germline, CDR1 is SGHRS and CDR2 YFSETQ. The germline V and J ends were trimmed by 1 base and 6 bases, with 13 bases remaining between them. In DNA, the CDR3 is TGCGCCAGCAGCTTGTCATCCATTGGGGATGGCTACACCTTC. The encoded protein is CASSLSSIGDGYTF.

The rearrangement uses TRBV2 and TRBJ1-4; weak D call: TRBD1 (5 bases). The CDR3 is 16 residues long. Per the germline V gene, CDR1 is SNHLY and CDR2 is FYNNEI. V shed 5 bases and J shed 11 bases, with 24 bases lying between them. The DNA for the CDR3 is TGTGCCAGCAGTTACCCCTCGGGGGGAGGGGATGGGAAACTGTTTTTT. It codes for CASSYPSGGGDGKLFF.

The V and J genes are TRBV7-3 and TRBJ2-3, with 10 bases lining up with TRBD2. V lost 2 bases and J lost 1; bases outside the gene matches: 3. CDR1 is SGHTA and CDR2 is FQGTGA in the germline V gene. The CDR3 has 16 residues. The CDR3 region has the DNA TGTGCCAGCAGCTTATCTAGCGGGGGACGCACAGATACGCAGTATTTT. Its translation is CASSLSSGGRTDTQYF.